This T cell receptor beta chain comes out of a study of spatial heterogeneity in lung cancer. At the level of the study: Alpha-chain sequences were consistently detected in smaller numbers than beta-chain sequences. There were, on average, more than 9.5 raw-read appearances for each unique TCR and UMI combination.

At least ten counts were recorded for this clonotype. Its specificity is unknown. This beta chain is an off-target read within a library intended for alpha chains, so its frequency means little. Whole-study results and caveats: Blood contained ubiquitous expanded tumor TCRs more at resection than at follow-up.

V lost 5 bases, J lost 6 bases, and 11 bases lay in between. CDR3 length equals 11 residues. CDR1 and CDR2 (germline): DFQATT, SNEGSKA (reference sequence). All TCR cDNA molecules were individually tagged with a unique molecular identifier. TCRdb ran MiXCR on the 5' RACE reads and lists one entry per CDR3 protein. In the table there are some 13,000 distinct CDR3 sequences, roughly 3.9% of which are singletons. As to time point: sample taken at primary tumor resection. Whole RNA obtained from tumor, nontumor lung or frozen PBMC underwent sequencing without sorting. The chain joins TRBV20-1 to TRBJ2-7; D remains unclear. This receptor was taken from a male donor with early-stage non-small cell lung cancer. The source material was PBMCs, sampled at surgery. The CDR3 sequence: CSAQTLLEQYF. The CDR3 DNA reads as TGCAGTGCTCAGACCTTGCTCGAGCAGTACTTC.